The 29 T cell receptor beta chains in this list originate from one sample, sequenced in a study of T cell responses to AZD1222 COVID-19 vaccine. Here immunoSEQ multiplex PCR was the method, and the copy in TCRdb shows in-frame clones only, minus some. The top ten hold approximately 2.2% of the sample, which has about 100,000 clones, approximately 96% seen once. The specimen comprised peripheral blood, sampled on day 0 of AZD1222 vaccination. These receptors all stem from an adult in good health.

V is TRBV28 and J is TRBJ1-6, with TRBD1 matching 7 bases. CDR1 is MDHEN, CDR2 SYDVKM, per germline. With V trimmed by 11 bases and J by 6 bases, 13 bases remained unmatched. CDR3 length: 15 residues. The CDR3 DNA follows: TGTGCCGTTATGCGATCGACAGGGCGTAATTCACCCCTCCACTTT. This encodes CAVMRSTGRNSPLHF.

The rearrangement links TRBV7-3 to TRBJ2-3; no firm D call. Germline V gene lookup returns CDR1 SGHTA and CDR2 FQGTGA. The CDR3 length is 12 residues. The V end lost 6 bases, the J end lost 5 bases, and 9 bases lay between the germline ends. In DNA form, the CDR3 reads TGTGCCAGCAGTCCCCACGGAGATACGCAGTATTTT. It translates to CASSPHGDTQYF.

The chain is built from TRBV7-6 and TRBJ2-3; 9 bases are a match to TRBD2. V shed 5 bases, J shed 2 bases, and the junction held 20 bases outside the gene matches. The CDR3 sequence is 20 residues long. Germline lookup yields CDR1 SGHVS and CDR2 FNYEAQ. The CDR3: CASSRPRGLASGWVTDTQYF. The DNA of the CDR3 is TGTGCCAGCAGCCGACCAAGGGGACTAGCTTCGGGCTGGGTCACAGATACGCAGTATTTT.

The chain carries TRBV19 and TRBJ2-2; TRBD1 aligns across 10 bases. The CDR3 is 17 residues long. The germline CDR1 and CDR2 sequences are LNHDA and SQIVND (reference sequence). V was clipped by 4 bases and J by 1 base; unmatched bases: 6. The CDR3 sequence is CASSTTDRGWNTGELFF. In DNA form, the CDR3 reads TGTGCCAGTAGTACTACGGACAGGGGGTGGAACACCGGGGAGCTGTTTTTT.

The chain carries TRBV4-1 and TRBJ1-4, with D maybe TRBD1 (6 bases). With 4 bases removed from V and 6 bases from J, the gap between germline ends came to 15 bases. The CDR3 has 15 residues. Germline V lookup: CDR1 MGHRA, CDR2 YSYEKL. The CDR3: CASSLRGRTDEKLFF. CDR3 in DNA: TGCGCCAGCAGCCTTCGGGGGCGGACTGATGAAAAACTGTTTTTT.

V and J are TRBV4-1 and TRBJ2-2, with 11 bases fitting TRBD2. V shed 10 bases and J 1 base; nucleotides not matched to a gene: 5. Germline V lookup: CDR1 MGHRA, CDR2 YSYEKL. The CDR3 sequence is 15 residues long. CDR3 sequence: CANSGLAENTGELFF. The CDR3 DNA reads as TGCGCCAACTCGGGACTAGCGGAGAACACCGGGGAGCTGTTTTTT.

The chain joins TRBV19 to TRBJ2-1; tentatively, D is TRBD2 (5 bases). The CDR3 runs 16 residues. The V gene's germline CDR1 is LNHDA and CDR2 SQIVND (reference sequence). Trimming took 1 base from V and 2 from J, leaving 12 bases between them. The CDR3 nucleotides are TGTGCCAGTAGTATAGGGTCCAGCGGACCCTACAATGAGCAGTTCTTC. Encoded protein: CASSIGSSGPYNEQFF.

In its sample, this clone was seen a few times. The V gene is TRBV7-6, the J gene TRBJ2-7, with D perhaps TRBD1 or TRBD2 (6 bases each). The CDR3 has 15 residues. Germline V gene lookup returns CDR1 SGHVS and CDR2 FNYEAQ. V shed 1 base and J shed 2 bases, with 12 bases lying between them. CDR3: CASSLDGGQPYEQYF. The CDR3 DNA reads TGTGCCAGCAGCTTAGACGGGGGACAACCCTACGAGCAGTACTTC.

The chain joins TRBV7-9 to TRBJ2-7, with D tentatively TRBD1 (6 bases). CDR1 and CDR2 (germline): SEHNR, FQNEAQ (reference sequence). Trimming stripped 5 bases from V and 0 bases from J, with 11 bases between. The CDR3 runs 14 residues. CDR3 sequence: CASSVGTYSYEQYF. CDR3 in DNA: TGTGCCAGCAGCGTTGGGACATACTCCTACGAGCAGTACTTC.

CDR3 amino acids: CANVTGDSYEQYF. The DNA for the CDR3 is TGTGCCAACGTGACAGGGGACTCCTACGAGCAGTACTTC. This chain uses TRBV27 with TRBJ2-7; 8 bases are shared with TRBD1. The germline CDR1 and CDR2 sequences are MNHEY and SMNVEV (reference sequence). The V gene end was trimmed by 10 bases and the J gene end by 0 bases; junction bases not matched to a gene: 5. The CDR3 extends over 13 amino acids.

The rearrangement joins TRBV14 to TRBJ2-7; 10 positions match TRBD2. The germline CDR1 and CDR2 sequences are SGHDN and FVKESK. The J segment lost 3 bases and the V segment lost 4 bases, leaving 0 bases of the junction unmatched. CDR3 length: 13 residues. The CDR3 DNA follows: TGTGCCAGCAGCCGACTAGCGGGCTACGAGCAGTACTTC. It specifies CASSRLAGYEQYF. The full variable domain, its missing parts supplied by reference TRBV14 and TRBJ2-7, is EAGVTQFPSHSVIEKGQTVTLRCDPISGHDNLYWYRRVMGKEIKFLLHFVKESKQDESGMPNNRFLAERTGGTYSTLKVQPAELEDSGVYFCASSRLAGYEQYFGPGTRLTVT.

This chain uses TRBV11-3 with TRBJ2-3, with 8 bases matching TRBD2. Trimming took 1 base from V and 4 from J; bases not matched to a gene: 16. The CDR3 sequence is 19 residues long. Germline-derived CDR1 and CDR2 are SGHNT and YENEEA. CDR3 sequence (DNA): TGTGCCAGCAGCTTAGGAACCGCCGGGGGGGCTTTCCAAGCAGATACGCAGTATTTT. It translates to CASSLGTAGGAFQADTQYF.

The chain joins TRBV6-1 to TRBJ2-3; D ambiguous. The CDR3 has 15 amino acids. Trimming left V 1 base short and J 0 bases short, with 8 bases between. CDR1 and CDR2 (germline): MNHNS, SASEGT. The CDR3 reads CASSEVQSSTDTQYF. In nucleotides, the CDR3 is TGTGCCAGCAGTGAAGTCCAGTCTAGCACAGATACGCAGTATTTT.

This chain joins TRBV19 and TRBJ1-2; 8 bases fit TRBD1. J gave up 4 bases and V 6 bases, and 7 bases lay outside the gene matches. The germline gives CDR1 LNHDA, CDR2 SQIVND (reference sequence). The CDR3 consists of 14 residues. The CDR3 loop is CASSVRGRGYGYTF. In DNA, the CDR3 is TGTGCCAGTAGCGTCAGGGGGCGCGGCTATGGCTACACCTTC.

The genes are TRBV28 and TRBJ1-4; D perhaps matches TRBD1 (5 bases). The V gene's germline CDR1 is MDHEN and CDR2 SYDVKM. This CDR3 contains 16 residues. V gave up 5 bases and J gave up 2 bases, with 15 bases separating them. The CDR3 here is CASSPPGGGTNEKLFF. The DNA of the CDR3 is TGTGCCAGCAGTCCCCCCGGTGGGGGGACTAATGAAAAACTGTTTTTT.

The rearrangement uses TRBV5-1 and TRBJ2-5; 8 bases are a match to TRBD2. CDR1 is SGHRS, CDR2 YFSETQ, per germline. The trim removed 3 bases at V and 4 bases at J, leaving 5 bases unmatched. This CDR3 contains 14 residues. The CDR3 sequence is CASSWYSGRETQYF. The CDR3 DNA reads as TGCGCCAGCAGCTGGTACAGCGGGAGAGAGACCCAGTACTTC.

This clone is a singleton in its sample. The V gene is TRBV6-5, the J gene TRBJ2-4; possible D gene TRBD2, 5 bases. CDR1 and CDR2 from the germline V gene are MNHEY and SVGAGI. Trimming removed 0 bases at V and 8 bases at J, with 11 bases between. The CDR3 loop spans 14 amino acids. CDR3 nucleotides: TGTGCCAGCAGTTACTCGGCGGGCGTGGACATTCAGTACTTC. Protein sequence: CASSYSAGVDIQYF.

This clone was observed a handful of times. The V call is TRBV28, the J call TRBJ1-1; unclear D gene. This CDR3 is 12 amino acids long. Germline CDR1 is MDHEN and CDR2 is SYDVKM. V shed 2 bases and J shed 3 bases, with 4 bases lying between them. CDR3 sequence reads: CASSLRYTEAFF. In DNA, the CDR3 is TGTGCCAGCAGTTTAAGGTACACTGAAGCTTTCTTT.

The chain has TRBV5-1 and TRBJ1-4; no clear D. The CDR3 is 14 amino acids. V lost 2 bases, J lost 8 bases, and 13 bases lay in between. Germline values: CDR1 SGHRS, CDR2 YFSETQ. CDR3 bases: TGCGCCAGCAGCTTAGGGAGGGATGGGGAAAAACTGTTTTTT. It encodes CASSLGRDGEKLFF. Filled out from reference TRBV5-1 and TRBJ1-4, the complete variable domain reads KAGVTQTPRYLIKTRGQQVTLSCSPISGHRSVSWYQQTPGQGLQFLFEYFSETQRNKGNFPGRFSGRQFSNSRSEMNVSTLELGDSALYLCASSLGRDGEKLFFGSGTQLSVL.

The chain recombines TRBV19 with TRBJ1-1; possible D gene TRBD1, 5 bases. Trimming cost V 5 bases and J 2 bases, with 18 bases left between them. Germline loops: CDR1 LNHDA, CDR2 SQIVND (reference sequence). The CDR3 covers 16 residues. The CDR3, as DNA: TGTGCCAGTAGTTTAGGTGGGGGGAGGGGAAACACTGAAGCTTTCTTT. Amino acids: CASSLGGGRGNTEAFF.

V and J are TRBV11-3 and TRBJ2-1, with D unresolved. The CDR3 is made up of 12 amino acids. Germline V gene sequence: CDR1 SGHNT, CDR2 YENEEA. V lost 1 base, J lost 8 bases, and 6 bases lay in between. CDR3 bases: TGTGCCAGCAGCTTAGCACGGGATGAGCAGTTCTTC. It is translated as CASSLARDEQFF.

The CDR3, as DNA: TGTGCCAGCACCGGGACGCCCATTCACGAGCAGTACTTC. This translates into CASTGTPIHEQYF. The chain is built from TRBV3-1 (or the pseudogene TRBV3-2) and TRBJ2-7; D tentatively fits TRBD1 or TRBD2 (5 bases each). This CDR3 is built from 13 residues. V was pared by 7 bases and J by 5 bases, with 15 bases between. Germline loops: CDR1 LGHDT, CDR2 YNNKEL (reference sequence).

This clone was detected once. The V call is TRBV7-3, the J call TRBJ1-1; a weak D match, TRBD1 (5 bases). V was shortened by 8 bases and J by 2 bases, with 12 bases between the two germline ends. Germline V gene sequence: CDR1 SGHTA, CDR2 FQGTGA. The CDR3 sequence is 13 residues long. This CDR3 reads CASGAALNTEAFF. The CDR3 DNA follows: TGTGCCAGCGGGGCAGCGTTAAACACTGAAGCTTTCTTT.

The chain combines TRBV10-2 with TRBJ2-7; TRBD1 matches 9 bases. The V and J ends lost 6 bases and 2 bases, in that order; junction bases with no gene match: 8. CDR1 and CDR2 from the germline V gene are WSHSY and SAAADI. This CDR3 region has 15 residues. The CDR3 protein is CASRQGTGITYEQYF. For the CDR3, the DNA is TGCGCCAGCAGGCAGGGGACAGGGATCACCTACGAGCAGTACTTC.

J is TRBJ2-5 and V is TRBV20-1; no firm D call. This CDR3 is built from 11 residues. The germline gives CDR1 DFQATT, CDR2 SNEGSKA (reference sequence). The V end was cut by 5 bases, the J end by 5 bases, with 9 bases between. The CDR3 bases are TGCAGTGCTGGGAAGGGCGAGACCCAGTACTTC. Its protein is CSAGKGETQYF.

The CDR3: CASSSPGQPMNGYTF. Written as DNA, the CDR3 is TGTGCCAGCAGCTCCCCGGGACAGCCGATGAATGGCTACACCTTC. The V gene is TRBV7-8, the J gene TRBJ1-2; 7 bases fit TRBD1. This CDR3 comprises 15 residues. The trim removed 4 bases at V and 6 bases at J, leaving 11 bases unmatched. CDR1 and CDR2 from the germline V gene are SGHVS and FQNEAQ.

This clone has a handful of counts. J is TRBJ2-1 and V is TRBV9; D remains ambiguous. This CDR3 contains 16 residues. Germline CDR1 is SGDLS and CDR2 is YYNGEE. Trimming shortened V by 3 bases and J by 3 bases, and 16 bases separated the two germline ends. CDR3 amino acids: CASSAAVASVYNEQFF. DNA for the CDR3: TGTGCCAGCAGCGCAGCTGTTGCGTCCGTCTACAATGAGCAGTTCTTC.

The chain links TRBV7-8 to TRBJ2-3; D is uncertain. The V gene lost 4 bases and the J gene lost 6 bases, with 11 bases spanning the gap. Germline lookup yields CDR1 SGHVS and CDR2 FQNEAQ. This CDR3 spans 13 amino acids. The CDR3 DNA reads TGTGCCAGCAGCTCGATACAAGCTGATACGCAGTATTTT. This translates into CASSSIQADTQYF. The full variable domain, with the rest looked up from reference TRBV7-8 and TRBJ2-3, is GAGVSQSPRYKVAKRGQDVALRCDPISGHVSLFWYQQALGQGPEFLTYFQNEAQLDKSGLPSDRFFAERPEGSVSTLKIQRTQQEDSAVYLCASSSIQADTQYFGPGTRLTVL.

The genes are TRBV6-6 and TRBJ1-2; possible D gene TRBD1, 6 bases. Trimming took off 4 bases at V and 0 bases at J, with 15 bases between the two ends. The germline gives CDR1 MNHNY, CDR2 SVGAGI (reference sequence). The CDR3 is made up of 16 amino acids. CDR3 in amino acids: CASSSGAAGANYGYTF. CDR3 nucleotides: TGTGCCAGCAGTTCAGGGGCGGCGGGGGCTAACTATGGCTACACCTTC.